The T cell receptor (beta chain) under discussion was sequenced for a study of blood T cell repertoires in COVID-19. Study at large: The samples span acute and convalescent COVID-19 from the United States, Italy and Spain. T cells, B-cell-depleted T cells, or PBMCs supplied cDNA or gDNA.

Original handling: Reference gene primer amplification in the assay estimated nucleated cell counts. Produced via immunoSEQ multiplex PCR; TCRdb's table is partial and in-frame only. The V and J calls and clone size are taken from that table; D and trimming were inferred from the DNA. The sample includes about 330,000 clones, around 87% of them seen just once. The CDR3 contains 13 residues. Trimming took 4 bases from V and 1 from J, leaving 8 bases between them. Germline V lookup: CDR1 LGHDT, CDR2 YNNKEL (reference sequence). The sample taken for sequencing was PBMCs or T cells enriched from blood (not recorded which). The chain joins TRBV3-1 (or the pseudogene TRBV3-2) to TRBJ2-7, with D perhaps TRBD1 (5 bases). The receptor comes from a woman aged 25-40 years who had recovered from COVID-19. CDR3 nucleotide sequence: TGTGCCAGCAGCCGACAGTATTCCTACGAGCAGTACTTC. Protein: CASSRQYSYEQYF.